This TCR beta chain appears in the sequencing data of a study of beta chain features in type 1 diabetes. Study summary: Patients looked much like healthy donors when it came to age, gender and cell yields.

This CDR3 contains 13 residues. Germline CDR1 is GTSNPN and CDR2 is SVGIG (reference sequence). The V gene lost 0 bases and the J gene lost 5 bases, with 10 bases spanning the gap. Whole-study findings and limits: There was a possibility that cDNA sequencing over-represented cells with high TCR expression. Whatever favoring of shorter templates PCR might show would apply equally to patients and controls. Shortening that was moderate but significant affected the TCRB CDR3s of Type 1 diabetes patients in all four CD4+ subsets.

Details on this clone: Its cognate antigen is unknown.

All of the isolated RNA was reverse transcribed, so expressed TCRB transcripts were sequenced. Generated by immunoSEQ multiplex PCR, the TCRdb table keeps only in-frame clones and is missing some. This table holds about 99,000 clones, 25% to 35% found once. The receptor was derived from a woman in her late teens or twenties with type 1 diabetes. The sample consisted of central memory CD4+ T cells from blood. The chain recombines TRBV30 with TRBJ1-1; D perhaps matches TRBD1 (5 bases). CDR3 DNA sequence: TGTGCCTGGAGTGTAGGTCGGGGGACTGAAGCTTTCTTT. Protein: CAWSVGRGTEAFF.